This TCR beta chain emerged from a study of T cell responses to AZD1222 COVID-19 vaccine. Study-wide findings and caveats: Only a handful of people who got AZD1222 tested seropositive at baseline. Among vaccine-associated CD4 TCRs, coverage spanned spike, with dominance at 160-218 and 743-854. Donor demographics were predominantly white British with a female majority; clonal diversity may be underestimated. Sampled repertoires all dated from after the peak T cell response.

A note on this clone: Its antigen is unknown.

The CDR3 is made up of 16 amino acids. V lost 4 bases to trimming and J lost 2 bases; unmatched junction nucleotides: 8. Germline V CDR1 and CDR2: SEHNR, FQNEAQ (reference sequence). This table comes from immunoSEQ multiplex PCR, and its TCRdb copy is limited to in-frame clones, with some not included. Among about 120,000 clones listed, 80% to 95% were seen once. The clonotype was recovered from an adult in good health. The material sequenced was peripheral blood, taken on day 0 of MenACWY control vaccination. The chain has TRBV7-9 and TRBJ2-1; 7 bases are shared with TRBD1. The CDR3 protein is CASSSLADRTYNEQFF. In nucleotides, the CDR3 is TGTGCCAGCAGCTCACTCGCGGACAGGACCTACAATGAGCAGTTCTTC.